Below, one T cell receptor beta chain is given with its context. Other DNA sequences of this sample code for an identical CDR3. Germline values: CDR1 MDHEN, CDR2 SYDVKM. CDR3 size: 14 residues. V was pared by 6 bases and J by 3 bases, with 11 bases between. The assay was immunoSEQ multiplex PCR, and TCRdb's table has in-frame clones only and misses some. Counted here are approximately 360,000 clones, around 89% occurring once; the ten biggest clones make up roughly 1.2%. The data were obtained in a study of blood T cell repertoires in COVID-19. The sequence came from a middle-aged man with acute or convalescent COVID-19. What was sequenced was peripheral blood. The chain employs TRBV28 and TRBJ1-4; D is perhaps TRBD1 (5 bases). CDR3 residues: CASSLGGSNEKLFF. The DNA for the CDR3 is TGTGCCAGCAGCCTTGGGGGGTCTAATGAAAAACTGTTTTTT.